This T cell receptor beta chain originates from a study of cytomegalovirus exposure and HLA in healthy donors. Study overall: A preliminary data release comprised 70 million to 95 million unique TCRs obtained from HLA-typed donors. Findings and limits, study-wide: Rarity held for most TCR sequences, but there were some public TCRs that occurred in many donors.

A note on this clone: Its specificity is unknown.

With 60 Vbeta and 13 Jbeta primers, the PCR was carried out. Profiled with immunoSEQ multiplex PCR; TCRdb holds only in-frame clones, not every one. The table has roughly 110,000 clones, 60% to 85% seen once. The CDR3 consists of 17 residues. Trimming pared 0 bases from V and 1 base from J, leaving 12 bases between. Germline lookup yields CDR1 SEHNR and CDR2 FQNEAQ (reference sequence). The chain employs TRBV7-9 and TRBJ2-2, with D hard to call. This TCR was sampled from a female donor in good health and CMV-seronegative. The specimen sequenced was PBMCs. CDR3: CASSLATEIGNTGELFF. The CDR3 region has the DNA TGTGCCAGCAGCTTAGCAACAGAGATCGGGAACACCGGGGAGCTGTTTTTT.